Following are 20 T cell receptor beta chains from one sample sequenced in a study of cytomegalovirus exposure and HLA in healthy donors. Primers for the PCR totalled 60 Vbeta and 13 Jbeta. The protocol was immunoSEQ multiplex PCR, while the TCRdb copy is restricted to in-frame clones and leaves out a portion. The table lists tens of thousands of clones, with about 0.61% in the top ten. The sample consisted of PBMCs. These TCRs come from a man aged 50 to 59 in good health and CMV-seronegative.

The chain joins TRBV30 to TRBJ2-3; the match to TRBD2 covers 9 bases. Trimming removed 3 bases from V and 0 bases from J; junction bases left unmatched: 7. Germline CDR1 and CDR2: GTSNPN and SVGIG (reference sequence). The CDR3 is made up of 16 amino acids. The CDR3: CAWRGSGGTSTDTQYF. CDR3 nucleotide sequence: TGTGCCTGGAGAGGAAGCGGGGGGACTAGCACAGATACGCAGTATTTT.

The J gene is TRBJ1-6, the V gene TRBV6-4; D is possibly TRBD1 (5 bases). Germline CDR1 MRHNA, CDR2 SNTAGT. The CDR3 sequence is 15 residues long. V was cut by 6 bases and J by 6 bases, with 15 bases left in between. The CDR3 DNA is TGTGCCAGCAGGCCCACGGGACTCCTTAATTCACCCCTCCACTTT. Residues: CASRPTGLLNSPLHF.

This chain links TRBV1 with TRBJ1-6. TRBV1 is a known pseudogene. There are 19 residues in the CDR3. The CDR3 region has the DNA TGCACCAGCAGCCAAGATCGCCGCGAGGGTACCTCCTATAATTCACCCCTCCACTTT. Residues: CTSSQDRREGTSYNSPLHF.

This CDR3 reads CASSLEPTDEKLFF. For the CDR3, the DNA is TGTGCCAGCAGCTTAGAACCCACGGATGAAAAACTGTTTTTT. This sequence joins TRBV7-3 and TRBJ1-4, with no clear D. The CDR3 runs 14 residues. Per the germline V gene, CDR1 is SGHTA and CDR2 is FQGTGA. V was cut by 2 bases and J by 6 bases, with 10 bases left in between.

This chain links TRBV19 with TRBJ2-2; 8 bases fit TRBD1. Germline V CDR1 and CDR2: LNHDA, SQIVND (reference sequence). V shed 1 base, J shed 0 bases, and the junction held 1 base outside the gene matches. The CDR3 runs to 16 residues. CDR3 region: CASSIVTGANTGELFF. CDR3 sequence (DNA): TGTGCCAGTAGTATAGTGACAGGGGCGAACACCGGGGAGCTGTTTTTT. Filled out from reference TRBV19 and TRBJ2-2, the complete variable domain reads DGGITQSPKYLFRKEGQNVTLSCEQNLNHDAMYWYRQDPGQGLRLIYYSQIVNDFQKGDIAEGYSVSREKKESFPLTVTSAQKNPTAFYLCASSIVTGANTGELFFGEGSRLTVL.

V gene TRBV5-1 combines with J gene TRBJ2-7, with a weak D call TRBD2 (6 bases). Trimming took off 0 bases at V and 0 bases at J, with 13 bases between the two ends. This CDR3 is built from 16 residues. Germline CDR1 SGHRS, CDR2 YFSETQ. CDR3 in DNA: TGCGCCAGCAGCTTGGACTGGGGACTGAGCTCCTACGAGCAGTACTTC. Protein product: CASSLDWGLSSYEQYF.

The rearrangement joins TRBV7-6 to TRBJ1-4, with D possibly matching TRBD1 (6 bases). V lost 5 bases, J lost 0 bases, and 10 bases lay in between. Germline CDR1 reads SGHVS; CDR2 reads FNYEAQ. This CDR3 contains 15 residues. The CDR3 DNA reads TGTGCCAGCAGCCCCGGACAGACAACTAATGAAAAACTGTTTTTT. Translated, it gives CASSPGQTTNEKLFF.

CDR3 loop: CASSSWTSRTETQYF. The DNA of the CDR3 is TGTGCCAGCAGTTCATGGACTAGCCGAACAGAGACCCAGTACTTC. V and J are TRBV27 and TRBJ2-5; TRBD2 aligns across 8 bases. The germline V gene encodes CDR1 MNHEY and CDR2 SMNVEV (reference sequence). CDR3 size: 15 residues. V shed 4 bases, J shed 4 bases, and the junction held 8 bases outside the gene matches.

This sequence joins TRBV6-6 and TRBJ1-1, with a weak D call TRBD1 (5 bases). Germline CDR1 MNHNY, CDR2 SVGAGI (reference sequence). The CDR3 covers 14 residues. V lost 6 bases to trimming and J lost 1 base, with 12 bases between them. The CDR3, as DNA: TGTGCCAGCAGGACTTGGGGCTCGAACACTGAAGCTTTCTTT. This gives the protein CASRTWGSNTEAFF.

V gene TRBV25-1 combines with J gene TRBJ2-1, with a possible D match to TRBD2 (5 bases). The ends were cut back, 0 bases at V and 4 bases at J, with 13 bases in the middle. The CDR3 totals 16 residues. Looked up from germline, CDR1 is MGHDK and CDR2 is SYGVNS. The CDR3 sequence: CASSEYRRPPYNEQFF. In nucleotides, the CDR3 is TGTGCCAGCAGTGAATACAGGAGGCCGCCTTACAATGAGCAGTTCTTC.

The V and J genes are TRBV4-2 and TRBJ2-1, with TRBD2 matching 9 bases. The CDR3 covers 20 residues. Germline CDR1 and CDR2: LGHNA and YNFKEQ. V gave up 0 bases and J gave up 3 bases; unmatched junction bases: 15. The chain's CDR3 is CASSQEPTRAGGTHYNEQFF. DNA for the CDR3: TGTGCCAGCAGCCAAGAACCGACGAGAGCGGGGGGAACCCACTACAATGAGCAGTTCTTC.

The rearrangement links TRBV4-1 to TRBJ1-5, with D uncertain. Trimming took off 0 bases at V and 4 bases at J, with 7 bases between the two ends. The CDR3 consists of 14 residues. Germline CDR1 and CDR2: MGHRA and YSYEKL. Here the CDR3 reads CASSQDSPNQPQHF. In nucleotides, the CDR3 is TGCGCCAGCAGCCAAGATAGTCCAAATCAGCCCCAGCATTTT.

The chain employs TRBV28 and TRBJ1-1; D may be TRBD1 (6 bases). Germline-derived CDR1 and CDR2 are MDHEN and SYDVKM. The CDR3 is made up of 14 amino acids. V shed 7 bases and J shed 0 bases, with 12 bases lying between them. For the CDR3, the DNA is TGTGCCAGCATCCCCGGACAGCTGAACACTGAAGCTTTCTTT. Its translation is CASIPGQLNTEAFF.

The chain couples TRBV4-1 to TRBJ2-3; TRBD2 matches 10 bases. Looked up from germline, CDR1 is MGHRA and CDR2 is YSYEKL. CDR3 length equals 15 residues. V was pared by 4 bases and J by 4 bases, with 5 bases of the junction left unmatched. CDR3 DNA sequence: TGCGCCAGCAGCCGTAGCGGGGGGTTCGCAGATACGCAGTATTTT. It yields the protein CASSRSGGFADTQYF.

The rearrangement joins TRBV10-3 to TRBJ2-5; 16 bases map to TRBD2. This CDR3 is 17 amino acids long. Germline V gene lookup returns CDR1 ENHRY and CDR2 SYGVKD. The trim removed 4 bases at V and 4 bases at J, leaving 6 bases unmatched. The CDR3 protein is CAISVGTSGGVGETQYF. Here the CDR3 DNA reads TGTGCCATCAGTGTCGGGACTAGCGGGGGGGTTGGAGAGACCCAGTACTTC.

This sequence joins TRBV5-1 and TRBJ2-7; 7 nucleotides line up with TRBD1. J was trimmed by 2 bases and V by 3 bases; bases with no gene match: 5. Per germline, CDR1 SGHRS and CDR2 YFSETQ. This CDR3 has 14 amino acids. Here the CDR3 DNA reads TGCGCCAGCAGCTCCGAGACAGGGCCCTACGAGCAGTACTTC. It yields the protein CASSSETGPYEQYF.

V is TRBV5-6 and J is TRBJ2-1; 8 bases map to TRBD2. The CDR3 is 14 amino acids. Germline V lookup: CDR1 SGHDT, CDR2 YYEEEE. The J segment lost 6 bases and the V segment lost 2 bases, leaving 4 bases of the junction unmatched. CDR3 residues: CASSFWRGANEQFF. In DNA form, the CDR3 reads TGTGCCAGCAGCTTCTGGCGGGGGGCCAATGAGCAGTTCTTC.

The J gene is TRBJ1-4, the V gene TRBV29-1; 8 bases are a match to TRBD1. Trimming took 4 bases from V and 5 from J; bases not matched to a gene: 6. The V gene's germline CDR1 is SQVTM and CDR2 ANQGSEA. CDR3 size: 14 residues. The CDR3 is CSVAGTGGNEKLFF. The CDR3 nucleotides are TGCAGCGTTGCAGGGACAGGAGGAAATGAAAAACTGTTTTTT.

V and J are TRBV9 and TRBJ2-3; a possible D gene is TRBD1 (5 bases). V was pared by 4 bases and J by 2 bases, with 11 bases between. The CDR3 loop spans 14 amino acids. The V gene's germline CDR1 is SGDLS and CDR2 YYNGEE. The CDR3 DNA is TGTGCCAGCAGCCCTCGACAGACCACAGATACGCAGTATTTT. Protein: CASSPRQTTDTQYF.

The rearrangement joins TRBV7-3 to TRBJ2-6; 7 nucleotides match TRBD1. CDR1 and CDR2 from the germline V gene are SGHTA and FQGTGA. The CDR3 is 16 residues long. Trimming at V came to 5 bases and at J to 0 bases, leaving 4 bases not matched to a gene. The CDR3 nucleotides are TGTGCCAGCAGCGTGGACAGGTCCTCTGGGGCCAACGTCCTGACTTTC. Its protein product is CASSVDRSSGANVLTF.